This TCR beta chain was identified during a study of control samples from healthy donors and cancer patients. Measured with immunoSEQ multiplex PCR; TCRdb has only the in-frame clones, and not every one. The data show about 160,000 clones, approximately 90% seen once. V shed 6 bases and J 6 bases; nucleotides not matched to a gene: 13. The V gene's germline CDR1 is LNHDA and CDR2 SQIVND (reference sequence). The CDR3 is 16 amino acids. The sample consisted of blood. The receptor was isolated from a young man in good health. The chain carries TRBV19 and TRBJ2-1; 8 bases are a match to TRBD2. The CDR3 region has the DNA TGTGCCAGTAGAGGGGCCGGTGGGACTAGTCCCAATGAGCAGTTCTTC. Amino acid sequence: CASRGAGGTSPNEQFF.